This T cell receptor beta chain was recorded in a study of OX40 agonist ivuxolimab in advanced cancers. Trimming removed 0 bases from V and 9 bases from J, with 13 bases in between. Germline V gives CDR1 SGHRS, CDR2 YFSETQ. The CDR3 has 14 residues. The table came from immunoSEQ multiplex PCR; TCRdb's copy has only in-frame clones and leaves some out. The sample has about 100,000 clones, approximately 95% seen once. Whole-study findings and limits: Expansion of clones was among the lowest in partial responders at 0.1-3.0 mg/kg. Researchers report that CD8+ T cells had, on average, more expanded clones than CD4+.

This clone was picked up a small number of times. The antigen remains undetermined. The V gene is TRBV5-1, the J gene TRBJ2-1, with a weak D call TRBD2 (5 bases). This specimen was CD4+ or CD8+ T cells sorted from blood, taken in a trial of the OX40 agonist ivuxolimab. The TCR sequence derives from an adult with an advanced solid tumor such as melanoma, head and neck, liver or kidney cancer. The CDR3: CASSLDLARSEQFF. The DNA of the CDR3 is TGCGCCAGCAGCTTGGATTTAGCGAGGAGTGAGCAGTTCTTC.